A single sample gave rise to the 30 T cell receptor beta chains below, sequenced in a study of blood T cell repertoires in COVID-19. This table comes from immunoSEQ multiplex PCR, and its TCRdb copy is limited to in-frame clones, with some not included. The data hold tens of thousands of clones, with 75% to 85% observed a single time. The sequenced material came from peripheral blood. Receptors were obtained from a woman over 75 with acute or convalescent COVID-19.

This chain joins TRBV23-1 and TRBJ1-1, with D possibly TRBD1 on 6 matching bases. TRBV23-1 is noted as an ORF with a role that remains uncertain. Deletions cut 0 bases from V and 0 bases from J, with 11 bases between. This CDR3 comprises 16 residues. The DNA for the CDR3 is TGCGCCAGCAGTCAATCGGGGGCTCAGATGAACACTGAAGCTTTCTTT. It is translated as CASSQSGAQMNTEAFF.

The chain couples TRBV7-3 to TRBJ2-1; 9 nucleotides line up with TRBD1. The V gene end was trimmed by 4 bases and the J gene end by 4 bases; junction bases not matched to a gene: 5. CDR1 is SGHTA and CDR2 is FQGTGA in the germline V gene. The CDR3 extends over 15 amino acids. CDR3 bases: TGTGCCAGCAGCTATGGACAGGGGTCATACAATGAGCAGTTCTTC. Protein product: CASSYGQGSYNEQFF.

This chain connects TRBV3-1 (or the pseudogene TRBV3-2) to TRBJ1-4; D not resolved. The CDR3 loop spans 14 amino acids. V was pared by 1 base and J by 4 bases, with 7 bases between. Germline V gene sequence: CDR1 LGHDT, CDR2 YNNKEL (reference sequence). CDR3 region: CASSQARLNEKLFF. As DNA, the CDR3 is TGTGCCAGCAGCCAAGCCAGGCTTAATGAAAAACTGTTTTTT.

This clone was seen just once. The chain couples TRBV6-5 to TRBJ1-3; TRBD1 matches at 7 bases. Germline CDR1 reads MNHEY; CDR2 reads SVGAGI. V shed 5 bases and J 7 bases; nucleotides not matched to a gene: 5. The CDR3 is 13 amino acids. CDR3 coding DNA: TGTGCCAGCAGTACGCCGGGACAGAACACCATATATTTT. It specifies CASSTPGQNTIYF.

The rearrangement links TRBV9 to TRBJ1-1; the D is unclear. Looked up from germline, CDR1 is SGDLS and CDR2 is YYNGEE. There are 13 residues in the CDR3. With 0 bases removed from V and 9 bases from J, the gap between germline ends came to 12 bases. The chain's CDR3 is CASSVGVAKKAFF. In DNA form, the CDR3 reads TGTGCCAGCAGCGTAGGTGTGGCCAAAAAAGCTTTCTTT.

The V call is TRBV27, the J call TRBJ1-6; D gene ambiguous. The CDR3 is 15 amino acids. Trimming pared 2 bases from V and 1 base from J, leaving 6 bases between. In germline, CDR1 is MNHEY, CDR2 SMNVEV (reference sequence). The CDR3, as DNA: TGTGCCAGCAGTTTAAGAGGGTCCTATAATTCACCCCTCCACTTT. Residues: CASSLRGSYNSPLHF.

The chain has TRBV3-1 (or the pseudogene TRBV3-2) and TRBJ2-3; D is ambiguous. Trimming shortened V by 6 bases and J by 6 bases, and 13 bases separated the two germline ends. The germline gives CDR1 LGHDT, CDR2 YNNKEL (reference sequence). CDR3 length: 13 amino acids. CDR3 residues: CASSPPSRDTQYF. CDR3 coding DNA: TGTGCCAGCAGTCCACCCTCGAGGGATACGCAGTATTTT.

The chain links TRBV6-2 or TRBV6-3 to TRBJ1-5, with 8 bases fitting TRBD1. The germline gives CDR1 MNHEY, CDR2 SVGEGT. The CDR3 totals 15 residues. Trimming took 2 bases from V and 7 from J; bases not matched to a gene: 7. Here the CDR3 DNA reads TGTGCCAGCAGTTACCGTACAGGGGGGCGGCAGCCCCAGCATTTT. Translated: CASSYRTGGRQPQHF.

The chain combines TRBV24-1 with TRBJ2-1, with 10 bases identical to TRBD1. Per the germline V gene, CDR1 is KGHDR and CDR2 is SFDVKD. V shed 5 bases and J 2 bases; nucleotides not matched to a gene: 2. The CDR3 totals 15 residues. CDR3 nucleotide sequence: TGTGCCACCAGTGGAGGACAGGGGGCCTACAATGAGCAGTTCTTC. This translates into CATSGGQGAYNEQFF.

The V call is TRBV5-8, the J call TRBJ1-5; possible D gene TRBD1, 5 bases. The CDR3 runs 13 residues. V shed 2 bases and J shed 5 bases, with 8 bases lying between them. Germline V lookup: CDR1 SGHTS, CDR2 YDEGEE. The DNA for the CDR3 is TGTGCCAGCAGCTTACAGGTCTATCAGCCCCAGCATTTT. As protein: CASSLQVYQPQHF.

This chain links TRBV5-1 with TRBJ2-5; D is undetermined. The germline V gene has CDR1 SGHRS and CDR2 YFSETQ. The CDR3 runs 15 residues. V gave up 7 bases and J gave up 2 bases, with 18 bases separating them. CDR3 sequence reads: CASSLGSSLQETQYF. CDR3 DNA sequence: TGCGCCAGCTCTCTAGGATCGTCCTTACAAGAGACCCAGTACTTC.

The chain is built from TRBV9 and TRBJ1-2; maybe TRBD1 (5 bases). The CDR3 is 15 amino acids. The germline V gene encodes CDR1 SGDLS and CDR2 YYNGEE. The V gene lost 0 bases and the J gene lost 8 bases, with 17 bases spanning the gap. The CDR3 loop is CASSVDGGEGWGYTF. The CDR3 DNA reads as TGTGCCAGCAGCGTAGATGGAGGGGAGGGTTGGGGCTACACCTTC. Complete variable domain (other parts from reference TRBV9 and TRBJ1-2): DSGVTQTPKHLITATGQRVTLRCSPRSGDLSVYWYQQSLDQGLQFLIQYYNGEERAKGNILERFSAQQFPDLHSELNLSSLELGDSALYFCASSVDGGEGWGYTFGSGTRLTVV.

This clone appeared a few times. The CDR3 DNA reads TGTGCCAGCAGCAATAGACAAGCCAAAAACATTCAGTACTTC. It encodes CASSNRQAKNIQYF. The chain uses TRBV21-1 and TRBJ2-4; the tabulated D call, TRBD1, remains unverified against the DNA. TRBV21-1 is noted as a pseudogene. This CDR3 contains 14 residues.

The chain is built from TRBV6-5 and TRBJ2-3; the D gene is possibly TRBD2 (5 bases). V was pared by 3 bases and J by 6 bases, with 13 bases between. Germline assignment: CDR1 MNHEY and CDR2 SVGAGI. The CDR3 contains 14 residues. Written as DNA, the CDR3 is TGTGCCAGCAGTTATCAGGACTCGGAGGATACGCAGTATTTT. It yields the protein CASSYQDSEDTQYF.

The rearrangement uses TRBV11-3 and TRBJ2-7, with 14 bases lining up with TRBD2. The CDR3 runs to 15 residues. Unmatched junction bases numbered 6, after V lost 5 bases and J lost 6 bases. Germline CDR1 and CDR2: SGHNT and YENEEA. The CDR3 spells CASSLSGTSGGEQYF. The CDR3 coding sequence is TGTGCCAGCAGCCTATCCGGGACTAGCGGGGGCGAGCAGTACTTC.

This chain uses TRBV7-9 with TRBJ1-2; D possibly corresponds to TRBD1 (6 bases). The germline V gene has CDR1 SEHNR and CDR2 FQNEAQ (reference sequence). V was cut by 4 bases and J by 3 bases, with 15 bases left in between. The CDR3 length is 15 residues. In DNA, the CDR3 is TGTGCCAGCAGCTCGACAGGTCCTCAGTACTATGGCTACACCTTC. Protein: CASSSTGPQYYGYTF.

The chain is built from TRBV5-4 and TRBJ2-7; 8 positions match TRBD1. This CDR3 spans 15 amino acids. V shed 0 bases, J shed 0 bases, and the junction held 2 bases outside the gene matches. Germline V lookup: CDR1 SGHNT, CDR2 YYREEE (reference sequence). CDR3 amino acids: CASSLGTGPSYEQYF. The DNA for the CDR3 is TGTGCCAGCAGCTTGGGGACAGGGCCCTCCTACGAGCAGTACTTC.

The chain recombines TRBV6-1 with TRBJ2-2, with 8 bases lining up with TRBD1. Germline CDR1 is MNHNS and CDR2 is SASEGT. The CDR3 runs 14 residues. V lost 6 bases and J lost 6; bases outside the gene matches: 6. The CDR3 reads CASRPGTGPGELFF. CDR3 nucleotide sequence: TGTGCCAGCAGACCCGGGACAGGTCCCGGGGAGCTGTTTTTT.

This CDR3 is CASSPTGTPYNSPLHF. The CDR3 nucleotides read TGTGCCAGCAGCCCGACAGGGACTCCCTATAATTCACCCCTCCACTTT. The rearrangement links TRBV7-8 to TRBJ1-6, with TRBD1 matching over 7 bases. The CDR3 has 16 residues. Germline V gene lookup returns CDR1 SGHVS and CDR2 FQNEAQ. Trimming took 5 bases from V and 2 from J; bases not matched to a gene: 6.

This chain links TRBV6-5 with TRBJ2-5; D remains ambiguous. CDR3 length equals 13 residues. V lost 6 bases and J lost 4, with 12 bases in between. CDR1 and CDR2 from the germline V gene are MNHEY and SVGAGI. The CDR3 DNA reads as TGTGCCAGCAGGATAACGCTGAGAGAGACCCAGTACTTC. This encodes CASRITLRETQYF.

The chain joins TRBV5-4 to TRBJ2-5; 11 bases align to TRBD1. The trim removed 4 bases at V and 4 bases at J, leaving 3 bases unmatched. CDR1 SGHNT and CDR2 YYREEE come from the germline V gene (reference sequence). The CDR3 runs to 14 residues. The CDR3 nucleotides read TGTGCCAGCAGCCGGGGACAGGGGGGAGAGACCCAGTACTTC. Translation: CASSRGQGGETQYF.

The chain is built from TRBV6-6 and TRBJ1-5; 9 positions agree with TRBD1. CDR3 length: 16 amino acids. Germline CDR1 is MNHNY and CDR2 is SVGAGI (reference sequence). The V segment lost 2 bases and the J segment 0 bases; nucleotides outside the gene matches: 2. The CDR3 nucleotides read TGTGCCAGCAGTTACGGACAGGGGTATAGCAATCAGCCCCAGCATTTT. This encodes CASSYGQGYSNQPQHF.

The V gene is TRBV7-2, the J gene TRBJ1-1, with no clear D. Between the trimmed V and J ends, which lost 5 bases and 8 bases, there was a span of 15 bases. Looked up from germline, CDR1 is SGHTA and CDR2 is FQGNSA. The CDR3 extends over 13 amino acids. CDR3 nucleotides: TGTGCCAGCAGCCCCAGTAGGGAGATGGAAGCTTTCTTT. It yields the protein CASSPSREMEAFF.

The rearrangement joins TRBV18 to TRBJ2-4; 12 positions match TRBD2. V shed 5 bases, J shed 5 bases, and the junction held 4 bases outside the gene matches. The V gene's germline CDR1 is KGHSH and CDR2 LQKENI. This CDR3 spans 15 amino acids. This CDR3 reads CASSILAGGENIQYF. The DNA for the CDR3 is TGTGCCAGCTCAATACTAGCGGGAGGAGAAAACATTCAGTACTTC.

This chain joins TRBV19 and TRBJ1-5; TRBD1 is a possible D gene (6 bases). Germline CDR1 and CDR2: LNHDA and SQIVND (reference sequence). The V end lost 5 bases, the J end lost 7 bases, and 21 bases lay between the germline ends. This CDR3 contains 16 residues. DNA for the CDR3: TGTGCCAGTAGTGCGAACCAGGGGATTGGGGTCCAGCCCCAGCATTTT. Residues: CASSANQGIGVQPQHF.

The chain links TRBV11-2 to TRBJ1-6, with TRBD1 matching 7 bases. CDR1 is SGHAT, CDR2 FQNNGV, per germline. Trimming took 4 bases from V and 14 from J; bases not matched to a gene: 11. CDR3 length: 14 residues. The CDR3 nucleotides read TGTGCCAGCAGCTCACAGACAGGGCTCACGGCCCTCCACTTT. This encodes CASSSQTGLTALHF.

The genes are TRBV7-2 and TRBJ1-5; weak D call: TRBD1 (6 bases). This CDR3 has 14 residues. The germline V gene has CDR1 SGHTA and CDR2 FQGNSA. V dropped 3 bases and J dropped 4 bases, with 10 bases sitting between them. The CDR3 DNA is TGTGCCAGCAGCTTTTTCACAGGGAATCAGCCCCAGCATTTT. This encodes CASSFFTGNQPQHF.

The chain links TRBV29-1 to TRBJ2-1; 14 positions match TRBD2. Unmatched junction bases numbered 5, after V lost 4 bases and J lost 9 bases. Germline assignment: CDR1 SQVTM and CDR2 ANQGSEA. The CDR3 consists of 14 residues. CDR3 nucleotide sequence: TGCAGCGTTGCGACTAGCGGGAGGGCCATTGAGCAGTTCTTC. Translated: CSVATSGRAIEQFF.

The CDR3 is CASSPAGTSGYNEQFF. In nucleotides, the CDR3 is TGTGCCAGCAGCCCCGCCGGGACTAGCGGCTACAATGAGCAGTTCTTC. The J gene is TRBJ2-1, the V gene TRBV5-4; 11 positions match TRBD2. Trimming took 4 bases from V and 3 from J; bases not matched to a gene: 6. This CDR3 is built from 16 residues. CDR1 and CDR2 (germline): SGHNT, YYREEE (reference sequence).

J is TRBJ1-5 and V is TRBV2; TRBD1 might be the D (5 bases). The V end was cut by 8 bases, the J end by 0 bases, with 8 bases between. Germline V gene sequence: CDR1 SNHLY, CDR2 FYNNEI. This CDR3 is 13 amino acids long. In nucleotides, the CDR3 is TGTGCCAGCGTACAGGTTAGCAATCAGCCCCAGCATTTT. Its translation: CASVQVSNQPQHF. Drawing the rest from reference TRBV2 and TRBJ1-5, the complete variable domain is EPEVTQTPSHQVTQMGQEVILRCVPISNHLYFYWYRQILGQKVEFLVSFYNNEISEKSEIFDDQFSVERPDGSNFTLKIRSTKLEDSAMYFCASVQVSNQPQHFGDGTRLSIL.